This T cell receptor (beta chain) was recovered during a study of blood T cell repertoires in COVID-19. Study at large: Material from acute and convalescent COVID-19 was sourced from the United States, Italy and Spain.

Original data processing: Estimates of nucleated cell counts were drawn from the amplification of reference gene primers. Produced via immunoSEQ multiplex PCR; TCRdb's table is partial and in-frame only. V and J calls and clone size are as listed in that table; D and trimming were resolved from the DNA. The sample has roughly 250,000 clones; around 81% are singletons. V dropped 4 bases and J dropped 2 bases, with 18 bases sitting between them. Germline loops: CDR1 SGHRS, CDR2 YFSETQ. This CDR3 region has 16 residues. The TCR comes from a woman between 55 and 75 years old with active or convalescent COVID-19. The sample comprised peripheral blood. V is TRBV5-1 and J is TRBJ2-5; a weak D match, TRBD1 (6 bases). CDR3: CASSINRVTSQETQYF. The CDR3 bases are TGCGCCAGCAGCATAAACAGGGTTACCAGTCAAGAGACCCAGTACTTC.